This T cell receptor beta chain was obtained from a study of T cells after yellow fever vaccination. Overall study findings and caveats: Abundant bulk-population clonotypes could contaminate the FACS-sorted repertoires. The secondary response peaked faster, at day 5 versus 15, but was weaker.

Trimming removed 5 bases from V and 8 bases from J, with 21 bases in between. There are 15 residues in the CDR3. Germline CDR1 reads MNHEY; CDR2 reads SVGEGT. This clonotype appeared a few times. What it binds is not known. 5'RACE template switching added a universal primer site and UMIs to TCR cDNA. MiXCR, applied by TCRdb to the 5' RACE reads, yields one record per CDR3 protein. The sample includes about 340,000 distinct CDR3 sequences, around 13% seen only once; the top ten take 2.5% to 4%. This TCR came from a man between 18 and 29 years old who received the YFV17D yellow fever vaccine. This specimen consisted of CD4+ T cells sorted from PBMCs, obtained 15 days after the yellow fever booster vaccination. V and J are TRBV6-2 or TRBV6-3 and TRBJ1-2; D gene unclear. CDR3 sequence reads: CASSNPMGIQGGYTF. The CDR3 DNA follows: TGTGCCAGCAGTAATCCAATGGGGATACAAGGGGGCTACACCTTC.